Reported below is one T cell receptor beta chain. Its antigen has not been determined. Per-base quality was not reported, and no clone a single base away is much larger than it. This specimen belongs to a study of CD8 T cells in Susac syndrome (dated by TCRdb to between 2018 and 2020). With respect to the entire study: Whether CD8+ T cell activation and differentiation in Susac syndrome was antigen driven was tested using repertoire sequencing.

RNA was extracted with the RNeasy kit and 0.5 to 1 ug was reverse transcribed using random hexamers. TCR beta CDR3 regions were amplified with the immunoSEQ multiplex PCR assay covering 54 Vbeta and 13 Jbeta segments. PCR amplification bias was corrected using a synthetic template baseline for primer optimization and computational correction. The study's processing was this. Reads were annotated to V, D and J genes per IMGT and analyzed with immunoSEQ Analyzer, keeping only productive sequences. Clonality was calculated as one minus the Shannon entropy normalized by log2 of the number of productive unique sequences. For each patient and control, public and private clones were evaluated within the 100 most prevalent clones. Clones were defined as Susac-specific if absent from the healthy and MS cohorts, from around 1,000 published viral clones and from other ImmuneACCESS disease sequences. TCRdb handled the public reads itself, with Q25 trimming in fastp and clone calling in MiXCR, and kept productive beta chains. CDR3 protein duplicates are merged, each entry listing the most common genes and DNA. The V and J calls come from TCRdb's annotation, not from the publication. This sample has 150,000 to 200,000 distinct CDR3 sequences in its table, and 93% of those were observed once. The ten largest clones add up to roughly 0.094% of the sample.

CDR1 MNHNY and CDR2 SVGAGI are derived from the germline V gene (reference sequence). The CDR3 goes from the cysteine to the phenylalanine over 13 residues. Only CDR3 DNA remains: 39 bases, in frame from the first base. V sheds 4 bases and J sheds 9 bases, leaving 16 bases between their ends. High-throughput TCR beta sequencing profiled peripheral blood CD8+ and CD4+ T cells from healthy donors, Susac syndrome patients and multiple sclerosis patients. Multiple sclerosis controls were treatment-naive patients with stable or active relapsing-remitting disease fulfilling revised McDonald criteria. Bulk CD8+ and CD4+ T cells were purified by magnetic negative isolation, while CD8+ TEMRA cells were enriched using FACS. Blood was drawn into EDTA tubes, processed within 24 hours, and PBMCs were isolated by density gradient centrifugation. PBMCs intended for TCR sequencing were cryopreserved in liquid nitrogen and were subsequently thawed in a 37 degrees C water bath. The sorted or isolated CD4+, CD8+ and CD8+ TEMRA cells had a purity of 90% or higher.

Overall results and qualifications from the work: The number of individuals in the TCR sequencing and HLA analysis was recognized as being relatively small.

This TCR came from a human donor with multiple sclerosis. Specimen: CD4+ T cells from PBMCs. This receptor chain uses TRBV6-6 and TRBJ2-7; possibly the D gene is TRBD1, per 6 matching bases. The DNA is as follows: TGTGCCAGCAGTTCTCGAGCAGGGGTTGGGCAGTACTTC. The translation is CASSSRAGVGQYF.